Listed here are 30 T cell receptor beta chains from one sample, sequenced in a study of T cells in Graves' hyperthyroidism and ophthalmopathy. RNA transcripts served as the template for amplifying TCR beta CDR3 regions. The study used the HTBI primer set for a first-round RT-PCR of the TCR CDR3. TCRdb processed the multiplex PCR reads anew with MiXCR; each CDR3 protein has one entry. This table holds more than 550,000 distinct CDR3 sequences, roughly 46% found once. The sample comprised peripheral blood or thyroid tissue (not recorded which). These receptor sequences come from an adult man with Graves' disease, either hyperthyroidism or ophthalmopathy (not recorded which).

This clonotype was counted between two and nine times. V gene TRBV20-1 combines with J gene TRBJ2-7; 7 nucleotides line up with TRBD2. The CDR3 loop spans 14 amino acids. The trim removed 3 bases at V and 4 bases at J, leaving 9 bases unmatched. The germline V gene encodes CDR1 DFQATT and CDR2 SNEGSKA (reference sequence). Here the CDR3 reads CSARSLPGGYEQYF. The CDR3 DNA sequence: TGCAGTGCTAGGAGCCTGCCGGGAGGATACGAGCAGTACTTC.

In this sample, this clonotype turned up a few times. The chain carries TRBV2 and TRBJ1-5; maybe TRBD1 (5 bases). Germline V gene sequence: CDR1 SNHLY, CDR2 FYNNEI. This CDR3 is built from 15 residues. V lost 6 bases and J lost 0, with 12 bases in between. In nucleotides, the CDR3 is TGTGCCAGCAGCGAACGGGGGGTTAGCAATCAGCCCCAGCATTTT. Its protein is CASSERGVSNQPQHF.

The V gene is TRBV2, the J gene TRBJ1-4; D unresolved. With 6 bases removed from V and 0 bases from J, the gap between germline ends came to 11 bases. There are 15 residues in the CDR3. Germline CDR1 and CDR2: SNHLY and FYNNEI. The CDR3 DNA reads TGTGCCAGCAGCCCGATCCAGGCAACTAATGAAAAACTGTTTTTT. It specifies CASSPIQATNEKLFF. Full variable domain (outside the CDR3, taken from reference TRBV2 and TRBJ1-4): EPEVTQTPSHQVTQMGQEVILRCVPISNHLYFYWYRQILGQKVEFLVSFYNNEISEKSEIFDDQFSVERPDGSNFTLKIRSTKLEDSAMYFCASSPIQATNEKLFFGSGTQLSVL.

This chain joins TRBV5-6 and TRBJ2-7, with D uncertain. Germline assignment: CDR1 SGHDT and CDR2 YYEEEE. The CDR3 loop spans 13 amino acids. Trimming shortened V by 6 bases and J by 0 bases, and 10 bases separated the two germline ends. CDR3 region: CASIDHNSYEQYF. The CDR3 bases are TGTGCCAGCATAGACCATAACTCCTACGAGCAGTACTTC.

This clonotype has ten or more counts. The chain couples TRBV7-3 to TRBJ2-6, with 9 bases aligning to TRBD2. CDR1 is SGHTA and CDR2 is FQGTGA in the germline V gene. V lost 5 bases, J lost 0 bases, and 2 bases stayed unmatched. CDR3 length: 16 amino acids. The CDR3 DNA follows: TGTGCCAGCAGCGCGGGGGGGGGCTCTGGGGCCAACGTCCTGACTTTC. It codes for CASSAGGGSGANVLTF.

This clonotype was seen repeatedly, ten times or more. This sequence joins TRBV12-3 or TRBV12-4 and TRBJ1-5; 7 nucleotides match TRBD1. The V and J ends lost 5 bases and 0 bases, in that order; junction bases with no gene match: 7. The CDR3 has 16 amino acids. The CDR3 spells CASSTSTGISNQPQHF. CDR3 nucleotides: TGTGCCAGCAGTACATCGACAGGGATTAGCAATCAGCCCCAGCATTTT.

This clonotype showed up many times. V usage is TRBV12-3 or TRBV12-4 and J usage is TRBJ1-5, with unresolved D. The V end lost 4 bases, the J end lost 7 bases, and 11 bases lay between the germline ends. The CDR3 consists of 13 residues. The CDR3 DNA reads as TGTGCCAGCAGTTCTGATCCCTCACAGCCCCAGCATTTT. As protein: CASSSDPSQPQHF.

The rearrangement uses TRBV19 and TRBJ2-7; TRBD1 might be the D (6 bases). The V gene lost 5 bases and the J gene lost 1 base, with 15 bases spanning the gap. The germline V gene encodes CDR1 LNHDA and CDR2 SQIVND (reference sequence). This CDR3 comprises 15 residues. CDR3 sequence reads: CASSDSGTPSYEQYF. The CDR3 DNA is TGTGCCAGTAGTGATTCCGGGACACCATCCTACGAGCAGTACTTC.

The J gene is TRBJ1-1, the V gene TRBV19, with D perhaps matching TRBD1 (6 bases). Looked up from germline, CDR1 is LNHDA and CDR2 is SQIVND (reference sequence). CDR3 length: 15 amino acids. The germline V and J ends were trimmed by 5 bases and 0 bases, with 13 bases remaining between them. CDR3 sequence (DNA): TGTGCCAGTAGTGAGGGAGGGGGAATGAACACTGAAGCTTTCTTT. Translated: CASSEGGGMNTEAFF.

About this clonotype itself: A single base separates this from a much larger clone, so it may be a read error. V usage is TRBV29-1 and J usage is TRBJ2-7; tentatively, D is TRBD2 (7 bases). The germline CDR1 and CDR2 sequences are SQVTM and ANQGSEA. The CDR3 consists of 14 residues. Trimming pared 6 bases from V and 3 bases from J, leaving 18 bases between. CDR3 sequence reads: CSVGQRGGNYEQYF. As DNA, the CDR3 is TGCAGCGTGGGCCAGAGGGGGGGGAACTACGAGCAGTACTTC.

The genes are TRBV11-1 and TRBJ2-5; the match to TRBD2 covers 16 bases. V gave up 4 bases and J gave up 6 bases; unmatched junction bases: 8. The CDR3 totals 17 residues. The germline gives CDR1 SGHAT, CDR2 FQDESV (reference sequence). For the CDR3, the DNA is TGTGCCAGCAGCTATCCGGGACTAGCGGGAGGGCTCAAGACCCAGTACTTC. Its protein is CASSYPGLAGGLKTQYF. Full variable domain (rest looked up from reference TRBV11-1 and TRBJ2-5): EAEVAQSPRYKITEKSQAVAFWCDPISGHATLYWYRQILGQGPELLVQFQDESVVDDSQLPKDRFSAERLKGVDSTLKIQPAELGDSAMYLCASSYPGLAGGLKTQYFGPGTRLLVL.

Concerning this clonotype itself: The germline gene is not matched at one end of the junction; a read error may be the cause. The rearrangement links TRBV20-1 to TRBJ2-5, with D tentatively TRBD1 or TRBD2 (5 bases each). Germline assignment: CDR1 DFQATT and CDR2 SNEGSKA (reference sequence). CDR3 length: 13 residues. CDR3 nucleotide sequence: TGCAGTGCTAGACGGGGACCAAATGAGACCCAGTGCTTC. Translating gives CSARRGPNETQCF.

This clonotype was counted once. This may arise from a read error, as a much more abundant clone is one base away. V is TRBV20-1 and J is TRBJ2-5, with D perhaps matching TRBD1 (5 bases). The J call is doubtful: the DNA matches TRBJ2-7 better. CDR1 is DFQATT and CDR2 is SNEGSKA in the germline V gene (reference sequence). The CDR3 extends over 14 amino acids. CDR3 DNA: TGCAGTGCTCACCAACTTACAGGTTCCTACGAGCAGTACTTC. Translating it yields CSAHQLTGSYEQYF.

Turning to this clonotype: A junction boundary mismatches the germline segment, possibly from a read error. V gene TRBV10-3 combines with J gene TRBJ2-7; TRBD2 might be the D (6 bases). The CDR3 has 14 residues. Germline V gives CDR1 ENHRY, CDR2 SYGVKD. The chain's CDR3 is CAISESGGTRDFSF. For the CDR3, the DNA is TGTGCCATCAGTGAGTCGGGGGGAACACGGGATTTTTCCTTC.

With respect to this clonotype: Being one base from a much bigger clone, this may be a read error. The rearrangement uses TRBV7-9 and TRBJ2-5, with no clear D. This CDR3 contains 15 residues. The V gene's germline CDR1 is SEHNR and CDR2 FQNEAQ (reference sequence). Trimming left V 4 bases short and J 1 base short, with 13 bases between. The CDR3 reads CASSSPTDPQETQYF. The DNA of the CDR3 is TGTGCCAGCAGCTCCCCGACCGACCCCCAAGAGACCCAGTACTTC. The complete variable domain, with remaining parts taken from reference TRBV7-9 and TRBJ2-5, reads DTGVSQNPRHKITKRGQNVTFRCDPISEHNRLYWYRQTLGQGPEFLTYFQNEAQLEKSRLLSDRFSAERPKGSFSTLEIQRTEQGDSAMYLCASSSPTDPQETQYFGPGTRLLVL.

The gene calls are TRBV12-3 or TRBV12-4 and TRBJ1-2; D not resolved. The ends were cut back, 4 bases at V and 9 bases at J, with 12 bases in the middle. The CDR3 has 12 amino acids. The CDR3 here is CASSSRPGSYTF. CDR3 nucleotide sequence: TGTGCCAGCAGTTCCCGGCCCGGGAGCTACACCTTC.

This sequence joins TRBV12-5 and TRBJ2-7, with D perhaps TRBD1 (6 bases). The CDR3 extends over 17 amino acids. Germline loops: CDR1 LGHNT, CDR2 FRNRAP. V dropped 7 bases and J dropped 0 bases, with 22 bases sitting between them. CDR3 sequence reads: CASALPLLGDNSYEQYF. The DNA for the CDR3 is TGTGCTAGTGCCTTACCCCTCTTGGGGGACAACTCCTACGAGCAGTACTTC.

J is TRBJ2-3 and V is TRBV7-9, with 11 bases fitting TRBD2. V was pared by 5 bases and J by 6 bases, with 4 bases of the junction left unmatched. The CDR3 length is 14 residues. CDR1 and CDR2 from the germline V gene are SEHNR and FQNEAQ (reference sequence). The CDR3 reads CASSQLAGEDTQYF. For the CDR3, the DNA is TGTGCCAGCAGCCAACTAGCGGGGGAGGATACGCAGTATTTT.

This clonotype has ten or more counts. The rearrangement uses TRBV19 and TRBJ1-6; 10 bases align to TRBD1. Germline V gene sequence: CDR1 LNHDA, CDR2 SQIVND (reference sequence). V lost 10 bases to trimming and J lost 11 bases; unmatched junction nucleotides: 8. The CDR3 runs to 13 residues. This chain's CDR3 is CATSGQGFTPLHF. The DNA of the CDR3 is TGTGCCACGTCGGGACAGGGGTTTACACCCCTCCACTTT.

The chain employs TRBV12-3 or TRBV12-4 and TRBJ1-3, with D possibly being TRBD1 (6 bases). Trimming shortened V by 6 bases and J by 3 bases, and 15 bases separated the two germline ends. The CDR3 is 15 amino acids. CDR3 nucleotide sequence: TGTGCCAGCAGCAGAAGCGGGACATTTGGAAACACCATATATTTT. Amino acid sequence: CASSRSGTFGNTIYF.

Note on this clonotype: Because the CDR3's place on the DNA is in doubt, the DNA is left out and the CDR3 is given as listed by TCRdb. V gene TRBV9 combines with J gene TRBJ2-2; TRBD1, the table's D call, was not compared with the DNA. The CDR3 region is 17 residues in length, termini included. CDR1 is SGDLS and CDR2 is YYNGEE in the germline V gene. Here the CDR3 reads CASRWTGGGYTFGELFF.

The chain joins TRBV19 to TRBJ1-5; perhaps TRBD1 as D (5 bases). This CDR3 has 15 residues. The germline V gene has CDR1 LNHDA and CDR2 SQIVND (reference sequence). Trimming removed 9 bases at V and 6 bases at J, with 21 bases between. This CDR3 reads CASSPRGGRAQPQHF. The DNA for the CDR3 is TGTGCCAGCAGTCCTCGGGGGGGACGGGCTCAGCCCCAGCATTTT.

The V call is TRBV12-3 or TRBV12-4, the J call TRBJ1-2; no firm D call. The CDR3 extends over 15 amino acids. Trimming took off 5 bases at V and 0 bases at J, with 13 bases between the two ends. CDR3 region: CASSISDGANYGYTF. For the CDR3, the DNA is TGTGCCAGCAGTATTTCGGACGGAGCTAACTATGGCTACACCTTC.

The chain has TRBV6-6 and TRBJ1-1; possible D gene TRBD1, 6 bases. Germline loops: CDR1 MNHNY, CDR2 SVGAGI (reference sequence). This CDR3 region has 14 residues. Trimming cost V 5 bases and J 5 bases, with 15 bases left between them. This CDR3 reads CASSEQGGGTEAFF. DNA of the CDR3: TGTGCCAGCAGTGAACAGGGCGGCGGTACTGAAGCTTTCTTT.

The chain links TRBV20-1 to TRBJ1-1; TRBD1 matches 10 bases. The CDR3 spans 14 residues. V was pared by 6 bases and J by 4 bases, with 8 bases of the junction left unmatched. Germline lookup yields CDR1 DFQATT and CDR2 SNEGSKA (reference sequence). The CDR3 sequence is CSARPGQGTTEAFF. The CDR3 DNA reads TGCAGTGCAAGACCGGGACAGGGGACCACTGAAGCTTTCTTT.

As regards this clonotype: A much larger clone lies one base from this, so it may be a read error. V usage is TRBV2 and J usage is TRBJ1-4, with a tentative D call TRBD1 (5 bases). This CDR3 spans 12 amino acids. CDR1 is SNHLY and CDR2 is FYNNEI in the germline V gene. The CDR3 DNA follows: TGTGCCAGCAGTGCAGGGAGTGAAAAACTGCTTTTT. This codes for CASSAGSEKLLF.

Remarks on this clonotype: A read error may explain this, as a much larger clone is one base away. The DNA of the CDR3 is TGTGCCACCAGTGATGATAACAGGGTGACCGGGAAGCTGTTTTTT. Its protein is CATSDDNRVTGKLFF. The chain is built from TRBV24-1 and TRBJ2-2; tentative D call: TRBD1 (6 bases). Germline loops: CDR1 KGHDR, CDR2 SFDVKD. The CDR3 has 15 amino acids.

CDR3 protein: CASSRQQANTEAFF. The CDR3 DNA reads as TGTGCCAGCAGCCGACAGCAAGCGAACACTGAAGCTTTCTTT. V gene TRBV7-9 combines with J gene TRBJ1-1; D perhaps matches TRBD1 (5 bases). CDR1 SEHNR and CDR2 FQNEAQ come from the germline V gene (reference sequence). The CDR3 totals 14 residues. V gave up 5 bases and J gave up 1 base, with 11 bases separating them. Filled out from reference TRBV7-9 and TRBJ1-1, the complete variable domain reads DTGVSQNPRHKITKRGQNVTFRCDPISEHNRLYWYRQTLGQGPEFLTYFQNEAQLEKSRLLSDRFSAERPKGSFSTLEIQRTEQGDSAMYLCASSRQQANTEAFFGQGTRLTVV.

The rearrangement joins TRBV13 to TRBJ1-3; the D is unclear. This CDR3 spans 16 amino acids. Deletions cut 5 bases from V and 2 bases from J, with 16 bases between. Germline V gives CDR1 PRHDT, CDR2 FYEKMQ (reference sequence). In DNA form, the CDR3 reads TGTGCCAGCAGCGTAGAAACGTCCGGCGCTGGAAACACCATATATTTT. This gives the protein CASSVETSGAGNTIYF.

The J gene is TRBJ2-7, the V gene TRBV7-7; D call uncertain. The germline gives CDR1 SSHAT, CDR2 FNYEAQ (reference sequence). CDR3 length equals 16 residues. CDR3 DNA: TGTGCTCCCACCCAGCTCCCGGCAGGCCGGATGGGGGAGCAGTACTTC. The encoded protein is CAPTQLPAGRMGEQYF.